This TCR beta chain was sequenced for a study of T cell responses to AZD1222 COVID-19 vaccine. Overall study results and limits: Females made up more of the donors, who were largely white British, and clonal diversity may have come out too low. Epitopes outside B.1.351 and B.1.1.7 mutated regions reportedly drew nearly half of spike TCRs.

Clones were sequenced by immunoSEQ multiplex PCR, and TCRdb holds only the in-frame ones, with some missing. The sample includes 90,000 to 130,000 clones, about 94% seen only once; the top ten take about 3%. A single count supports this clone. Antigen unknown. The CDR3 has 16 amino acids. With V trimmed by 0 bases and J by 1 base, 1 base remained unmatched. CDR1 and CDR2 from the germline V gene are SGHRS and YFSETQ. The source was peripheral blood, collected 28 days after the second AZD1222 dose. The TCR originated in an adult who received the AZD1222 COVID-19 vaccine. This rearrangement joins TRBV5-1 to TRBJ2-2; TRBD2 agrees at 9 bases. CDR3 protein: CASSLASGMNTGELFF. Here the CDR3 DNA reads TGCGCCAGCAGCTTGGCTAGCGGGATGAACACCGGGGAGCTGTTTTTT.